The clone carrying this T cell receptor beta chain was recorded once. The target antigen is unknown. This sample includes further DNA sequences coding for the same CDR3. The sample belongs to a study of shared clonotypes between healthy human individuals. The study's findings and limits: Naive subsets generally exceeded memory subsets in estimated richness.

Naive CD8 cells were CD45RO-negative, positively selected for CCR7, excluding terminally differentiated effector memory CD45RA+ cells. Assay execution took place at the deep level. Per the authors' pipeline: ImmunoSEQ gave junction-only sequences without quality scores, so filtering differed. Clones were read by immunoSEQ multiplex PCR, and TCRdb kept only the in-frame ones, dropping some. From that table come the V and J calls and clone size; the DNA was used to work out D and trimming. The sample includes about 2.1 million clones, 85% to 95% of them seen just once. Sequencing input: naive CD8+ T cells from PBMCs. The receptor was derived from a young man in good health. Some clones in this sample may be carry-over from other donors' samples.

As DNA, the CDR3 is TGTGCCAGCAGCGTAGCTGTGGGGGTCGCCTACGAGCAGTACTTC. Translating gives CASSVAVGVAYEQYF. The chain combines TRBV9 with TRBJ2-7; D is perhaps TRBD1 or TRBD2 (5 bases each). The CDR3 is made up of 15 amino acids. Trimming took 0 bases from V and 2 from J, leaving 12 bases between them. Per the germline V gene, CDR1 is SGDLS and CDR2 is YYNGEE.